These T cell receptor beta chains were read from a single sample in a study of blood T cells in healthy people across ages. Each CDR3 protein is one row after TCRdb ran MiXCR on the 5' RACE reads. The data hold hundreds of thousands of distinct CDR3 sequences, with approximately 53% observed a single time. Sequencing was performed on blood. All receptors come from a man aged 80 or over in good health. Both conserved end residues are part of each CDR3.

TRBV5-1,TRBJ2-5,CASSAKAQGEGRQYF
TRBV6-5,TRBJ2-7,CASSYSRQGNYEQYF
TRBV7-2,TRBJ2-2,CASSEPGRNTGELFF
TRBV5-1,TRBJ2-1,CASRTGLGSYNEQFF
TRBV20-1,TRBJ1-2,CSANPGHGYTF
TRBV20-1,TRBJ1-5,CSARDPGVTGGGNQPQHF
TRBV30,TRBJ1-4,CAWVAAGTRSEKLFF
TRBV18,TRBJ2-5,CASSKREGLETQYF
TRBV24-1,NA,CATSDFVETQYF
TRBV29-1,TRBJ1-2,CSVDRGQGANYGYTF
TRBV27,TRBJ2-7,CASSPNGQGYEQYF
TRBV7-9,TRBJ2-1,CASSPRFALYNEQFF
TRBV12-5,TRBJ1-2,CATSKGIYGYTF
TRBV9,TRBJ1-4,CASSATGLANEKLFF
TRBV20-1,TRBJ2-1,CSASPRDEQFF
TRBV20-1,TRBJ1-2,CSAWDSLNYGYTF
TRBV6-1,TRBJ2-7,CASSEVGDEQYF
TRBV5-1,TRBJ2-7,CASSPQGTGALVYEQYF
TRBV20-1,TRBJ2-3,CSLAGGNTDTQYF
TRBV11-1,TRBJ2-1,CASSVFNRGGNNEQFF
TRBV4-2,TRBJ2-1,CASSQVIGTSGAEQFF
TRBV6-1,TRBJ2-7,CASSKPTYGYEQYF
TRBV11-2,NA,CASSLGAGSPYEQYF
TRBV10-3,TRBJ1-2,CAIRDSPNYGYTF
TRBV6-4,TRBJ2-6,CASSANPGANVLTF
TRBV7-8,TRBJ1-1,CASKAPSRTEAFF
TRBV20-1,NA,CSASVVAGETQYF
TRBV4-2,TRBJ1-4,CASSQDPQGGRNKKLFF
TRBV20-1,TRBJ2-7,CSVRAISYEQYF
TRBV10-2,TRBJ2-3,CASSETSGRGRYAYF
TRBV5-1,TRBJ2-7,CASSSDSRSSYEQYF
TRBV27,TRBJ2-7,CASGYLASYEQYF